Listed below are T cell receptor beta chains from one sample, sequenced in a study of Graves' ophthalmopathy and Graves' hyperthyroidism. MiXCR, applied by TCRdb to the multiplex PCR reads, yields one record per CDR3 protein. The sample carries over a million distinct CDR3 sequences, approximately 35% recorded once. Sequences were obtained from peripheral blood or thyroid tissue (not recorded which). Receptors originate from an adult man with Graves' hyperthyroidism. CDR3s include the opening cysteine and the closing phenylalanine or tryptophan. The order of the fields is V gene, D gene, J gene, clone size, CDR3 protein, CDR3 DNA. D genes are given only for firm matches. Clone sizes are given selectively: once, few, many, or a class where the clone is expanded.

>TRBV10-3|TRBD1|TRBJ2-5|-
CASTPQGEETQYF
TGTGCCAGCACTCCCCAGGGGGAAGAGACCCAGTACTTC
>TRBV15|TRBD1|TRBJ1-6|-
CATSRIISGTGDSPLHF
TGTGCCACCAGCAGAATTATCTCCGGGACAGGCGATTCACCCCTCCACTTT
>TRBV15|-|TRBJ1-5|-
CATSSFGERGNQPQHF
TGTGCCACCAGCAGTTTCGGGGAGAGGGGCAACCAGCCCCAGCATTTT
>TRBV6-1|-|TRBJ2-5|few
CASNGDWLRETQYF
TGTGCCAGCAATGGGGACTGGCTGCGGGAGACCCAGTACTTC
>TRBV7-2|TRBD1|TRBJ1-2|many
CASSLARGLNYGYTF
TGTGCCAGCAGCTTAGCGAGGGGGCTTAACTATGGCTACACCTTC
>TRBV19|TRBD2|TRBJ2-7|once
CASRKQFSGSLYEQYF
TGTGCCAGTAGAAAACAATTTAGCGGGAGTCTTTACGAGCAGTACTTC
>TRBV11-3|TRBD1|TRBJ1-2|-
CASSLGTGESGGYTF
TGTGCCAGCAGCTTAGGGACAGGGGAATCTGGAGGCTACACCTTC
>TRBV12-3/TRBV12-4|-|TRBJ1-2|many
CASSSGTYPYGYTF
TGTGCCAGCAGTAGCGGGACCTACCCCTATGGCTACACCTTC
>TRBV6-5|-|TRBJ1-1|-
CASSVTAPNTEAFF
TGTGCCAGCAGCGTGACAGCCCCGAACACTGAAGCTTTCTTT
>TRBV30|-|TRBJ1-1|few
CAWNGGNEGNTEAFF
TGTGCCTGGAACGGAGGGAATGAAGGAAACACTGAAGCTTTCTTT
>TRBV25-1|TRBD2|TRBJ2-7|once
CASSARGLAWGYEQYF
TGTGCCAGCAGTGCTAGGGGACTAGCGTGGGGCTACGAGCAGTACTTC
>TRBV2|TRBD1|TRBJ1-2|many
CASRVIQGFGGDGYTF
TGTGCCAGCAGGGTAATACAGGGGTTCGGCGGTGATGGCTACACCTTC
>TRBV27|-|TRBJ1-1|-
CASSFSFLRMNTEAFF
TGTGCCAGCAGTTTCTCTTTCCTGAGGATGAACACTGAAGCTTTCTTT
>TRBV10-3|-|TRBJ1-2|-
CAIRGQGSLLNYGYTF
TGTGCCATCAGGGGGCAGGGCAGTCTTTTAAACTATGGCTACACCTTC
>TRBV25-1|-|TRBJ1-2|-
CASYTRDTNYGYTF
TGTGCCAGCTACACTCGGGACACTAACTATGGCTACACCTTC
>TRBV27|-|TRBJ1-4|-
CASSLLGDEKLFF
TGTGCCAGCAGTTTACTGGGTGATGAAAAACTGTTTTTT
>TRBV7-9|-|TRBJ2-7|many
CASSSGLEVEQYF
TGTGCCAGCAGCTCAGGCTTAGAGGTCGAGCAGTACTTC
>TRBV19|TRBD1|TRBJ2-2|many
CATASTGVQRELFF
TGTGCCACTGCGTCGACAGGGGTGCAACGGGAGCTGTTTTTT
>TRBV12-3/TRBV12-4|-|TRBJ1-1|many
CASRGQDTEAFF
TGTGCCAGCAGGGGGCAGGACACTGAAGCTTTCTTT
>TRBV29-1|-|TRBJ1-2|-
CSARRDTANYGYTF
TGCAGCGCACGGAGGGACACCGCTAACTATGGCTACACCTTC
>TRBV11-2|-|TRBJ1-1|few
CASSDTGTEAFF
TGTGCCAGCAGCGATACAGGGACTGAAGCTTTCTTT
>TRBV19|-|TRBJ1-1|many
CASRNGGAEAFF
TGTGCCAGTAGAAACGGGGGCGCTGAAGCTTTCTTT
>TRBV6-5|-|TRBJ2-7|many
CASGRMAYEQYF
TGTGCCAGCGGACGAATGGCCTACGAGCAGTACTTC
>TRBV29-1|-|TRBJ1-4|-
CSVERGGNEKLFF
TGCAGCGTTGAGAGAGGGGGTAATGAAAAACTGTTTTTT
>TRBV7-9|TRBD1|TRBJ1-2|few
CASSLAPTGYGYTF
TGTGCCAGCAGCTTAGCACCGACAGGGTATGGCTACACCTTC
>TRBV10-1|TRBD1|TRBJ2-5|many
CASSGGQAQETQYF
TGCGCCAGCAGTGGGGGACAGGCCCAAGAGACCCAGTACTTC
>TRBV7-3|-|TRBJ1-1|many
CASSLGSGPNTEAFF
TGTGCCAGCAGCTTAGGGAGTGGTCCGAACACTGAAGCTTTCTTT
>TRBV7-2|-|TRBJ2-5|few
CASSLAGGRASQETQYF
TGTGCCAGCAGCTTAGCCGGCGGCAGAGCCAGCCAAGAGACCCAGTACTTC
>TRBV29-1|TRBD2|TRBJ2-1|-
CSVATSGRAQSSYNEQFF
TGCAGCGTTGCGACTAGCGGGAGGGCCCAGAGCTCCTACAATGAGCAGTTCTTC
>TRBV7-2|-|TRBJ2-2|few
CASSIAGDTGELFF
TGTGCCAGTAGTATCGCCGGCGACACCGGGGAGCTGTTTTTT
>TRBV7-2|-|TRBJ2-6|few
CASRTGGPPSGANVLTF
TGTGCCAGCAGGACAGGTGGACCACCCTCTGGGGCCAACGTCCTGACTTTC
>TRBV7-6|TRBD1|TRBJ1-1|few
CASPRTGVLVNTEAFF
TGTGCCAGCCCACGGACAGGGGTTCTCGTGAACACTGAAGCTTTCTTT
>TRBV7-2|-|TRBJ2-5|-
CASSLHHGGKTQYF
TGTGCCAGCAGCTTACATCACGGGGGCAAGACCCAGTACTTC
>TRBV2|-|TRBJ1-1|many
CASIGGLSTEAFF
TGTGCCAGCATCGGGGGGCTCAGCACTGAAGCTTTCTTT
>TRBV2|-|TRBJ2-5|many
CASRDGTLQETQYF
TGTGCCAGCAGAGACGGAACCCTACAAGAGACCCAGTACTTC
>TRBV20-1|-|TRBJ1-1|-
CSASDRGVNAEAFF
TGCAGTGCTAGTGACCGGGGGGTGAACGCTGAAGCTTTCTTT
>TRBV7-2|-|TRBJ2-5|many
CASSLPPREQETQYF
TGTGCCAGCAGCTTACCGCCCCGGGAACAGGAGACCCAGTACTTC
>TRBV12-3/TRBV12-4|-|TRBJ2-5|many
CASSRTSISGGTQYF
TGTGCCAGCAGTCGGACTAGCATATCAGGGGGGACCCAGTACTTC
>TRBV11-2|-|TRBJ1-1|many
CASSSGSGNTEAFF
TGTGCCAGCAGCTCAGGGTCGGGGAACACTGAAGCTTTCTTT
>TRBV4-3|TRBD2|TRBJ2-5|-
CASSQASGGTQETQYF
TGCGCCAGCAGCCAAGCTAGCGGGGGCACCCAAGAGACCCAGTACTTC
>TRBV15|-|TRBJ2-7|-
CATSAIQGHEQYF
TGTGCCACCAGCGCTATACAGGGTCACGAGCAGTACTTC
>TRBV7-2|-|TRBJ1-5|-
CASSVKGGAQPQHF
TGTGCCAGCAGCGTCAAGGGGGGGGCACAGCCCCAGCATTTT
>TRBV7-2|-|TRBJ1-1|-
CACSLAGFSEAFF
TGTGCCTGCAGCTTAGCGGGTTTCTCTGAAGCTTTCTTT
>TRBV19|-|TRBJ1-5|many
CASQDDNQPQHF
TGTGCCAGTCAGGATGACAATCAGCCCCAGCATTTT
>TRBV24-1|TRBD1|TRBJ2-3|few
CATSDSGTGGDTQYF
TGTGCCACCAGTGACTCCGGGACAGGGGGAGATACGCAGTATTTT
>TRBV20-1|-|TRBJ2-7|few
CSASAVGTGTFYEQYF
TGCAGTGCTAGCGCCGTGGGGACGGGAACTTTCTACGAGCAGTACTTC
>TRBV10-3|TRBD1|TRBJ2-7|few
CAISLGTGYEQYF
TGTGCCATCAGTTTAGGGACAGGCTACGAGCAGTACTTC
>TRBV20-1|TRBD2|TRBJ2-5|-
CSASGLAGGPEETQYF
TGCAGTGCTAGTGGACTAGCGGGGGGGCCGGAAGAGACCCAGTACTTC
>TRBV12-3/TRBV12-4|TRBD2|TRBJ2-7|-
CASSLERGLYEQYF
TGTGCCAGCAGTTTAGAGCGGGGCCTCTACGAGCAGTACTTC
>TRBV7-2|TRBD1|TRBJ2-2|few
CASSLSGTGMILRELFF
TGTGCCAGCAGCTTATCTGGGACAGGGATGATTCTACGGGAGCTGTTTTTT